This is a list of T cell receptor beta chains from one sample in a study of beta chain features in type 1 diabetes. TCRdb's copy holds only in-frame clones and misses some; the assay was immunoSEQ multiplex PCR. The sample holds about 340,000 clones, 13% seen once. The sequenced material came from naive CD4+ T cells from blood. These receptors originate from a woman younger than 30 with type 1 diabetes. Both conserved end residues are part of each CDR3. A D gene is named only where the DNA matches it firmly. Clone size is shown for a subset of rows, as once, few, many or a class of expanded clone.

>TRBV7-2|TRBD1|TRBJ1-5|few
CASSVDRGNQPQHF
TGTGCCAGCAGCGTGGACAGGGGCAATCAGCCCCAGCATTTT
>TRBV7-9|-|TRBJ2-5|-
CASSSGGRPRETQYF
TGTGCCAGCAGCTCAGGGGGGAGGCCCAGAGAGACCCAGTACTTC
>TRBV19|-|TRBJ2-1|-
CASSTDLGNEQFF
TGTGCCAGTAGTACCGACCTAGGCAATGAGCAGTTCTTC
>TRBV28|-|TRBJ2-7|-
CASSSGSSYEQYF
TGTGCCAGCAGTTCGGGGAGCTCCTACGAGCAGTACTTC
>TRBV5-4|-|TRBJ2-2|few
CASSLDTPDTGELFF
TGTGCCAGCAGCTTGGATACCCCAGACACCGGGGAGCTGTTTTTT
>TRBV7-9|-|TRBJ1-3|few
CASSLIQGPGNTIYF
TGTGCCAGCAGCTTAATTCAGGGGCCTGGAAACACCATATATTTT
>TRBV5-1|TRBD1|TRBJ1-2|few
CASSPGQVYGYTF
TGCGCCAGCAGCCCTGGACAGGTTTATGGCTACACCTTC
>TRBV6-6|TRBD1|TRBJ1-2|-
CASSYYGRGNGGYTF
TGTGCCAGCAGTTACTACGGCAGGGGGAATGGGGGCTACACCTTC
>TRBV7-2|TRBD1|TRBJ1-4|-
CASSGEPTGRGEKLFF
TGTGCCAGCAGCGGAGAACCGACAGGGCGGGGTGAAAAACTGTTTTTT
>TRBV29-1|-|TRBJ2-2|few
CSAKLGGTGELFF
TGCAGCGCCAAACTAGGGGGTACCGGGGAGCTGTTTTTT
>TRBV2|-|TRBJ2-1|few
CASSGERFLYNEQFF
TGTGCCAGCAGTGGAGAGCGGTTCCTTTACAATGAGCAGTTCTTC
>TRBV6-5|TRBD2|TRBJ2-1|-
CASSILAGPPGQFF
TGTGCCAGCAGCATACTAGCGGGGCCACCGGGGCAGTTCTTC
>TRBV29-1|TRBD1|TRBJ2-1|-
CSVAGTGAYNEQFF
TGCAGCGTAGCCGGGACAGGGGCCTACAATGAGCAGTTCTTC
>TRBV18|TRBD1|TRBJ2-7|few
CASSPGTGTEQYF
TGTGCCAGCTCACCAGGGACAGGTACGGAGCAGTACTTC
>TRBV2|TRBD2|TRBJ2-5|-
CASRGGTETQYF
TGTGCCAGCCGGGGGGGAACAGAGACCCAGTACTTC
>TRBV28|TRBD2|TRBJ2-7|-
CASIDGGNSYEQYF
TGTGCCAGCATCGACGGGGGGAACTCCTACGAGCAGTACTTC
>TRBV9|TRBD1|TRBJ2-3|few
CASSLRTGTDTQYF
TGTGCCAGCAGCCTCAGGACAGGGACAGATACGCAGTATTTT
>TRBV5-6|-|TRBJ2-3|few
CASSLSKRTQYF
TGTGCCAGCAGCCTATCGAAGCGTACGCAGTATTTT
>TRBV11-2|TRBD1|TRBJ1-5|few
CASSLGQGTQPQHF
TGTGCCAGCAGCTTAGGACAGGGAACTCAGCCCCAGCATTTT
>TRBV7-2|TRBD1|TRBJ2-1|few
CASSLVGTGVGEQFF
TGTGCCAGCAGCTTAGTAGGGACAGGGGTGGGTGAGCAGTTCTTC
>TRBV11-2|TRBD1|TRBJ1-2|-
CASSLGWGQELYGYTF
TGTGCCAGCAGCTTAGGTTGGGGACAGGAACTTTATGGCTACACCTTC
>TRBV29-1|-|TRBJ2-7|few
CSGKTGADYEQYF
TGCAGCGGGAAGACAGGAGCGGACTACGAGCAGTACTTC
>TRBV5-1|TRBD1|TRBJ2-1|-
CASSKGQGVGDEQFF
TGCGCCAGCAGCAAGGGACAGGGGGTCGGCGATGAGCAGTTCTTC
>TRBV7-2|TRBD1|TRBJ1-4|-
CASSFDRGHEKLFF
TGTGCCAGCAGCTTCGACAGGGGTCATGAAAAACTGTTTTTT
>TRBV7-2|TRBD1|TRBJ1-1|few
CASSLRQGAEAFF
TGTGCCAGCAGCTTAAGGCAGGGGGCTGAAGCTTTCTTT
>TRBV30|-|TRBJ2-1|-
CAATRLGLNEQFF
TGTGCCGCGACTAGATTAGGCCTTAATGAGCAGTTCTTC
>TRBV11-3|TRBD1|TRBJ2-7|few
CASSRGTGGDEQYF
TGTGCCAGCAGCCGGGGAACAGGGGGCGACGAGCAGTACTTC
>TRBV5-4|TRBD2|TRBJ2-7|few
CASRGGSYEQYF
TGTGCCAGCAGGGGGGGGAGCTACGAGCAGTACTTC
>TRBV29-1|-|TRBJ2-7|few
CSGGRGYSYEQYF
TGCAGCGGGGGACGGGGGTACTCCTACGAGCAGTACTTC
>TRBV5-1|-|TRBJ1-5|few
CASSLGGGDSNQPQHF
TGCGCCAGCAGCTTGGGTGGAGGGGATAGCAATCAGCCCCAGCATTTT
>TRBV9|TRBD2|TRBJ2-1|few
CASSVGLAAYNEQFF
TGTGCCAGCAGCGTAGGGCTAGCGGCCTACAATGAGCAGTTCTTC
>TRBV7-9|-|TRBJ1-5|-
CASSPGQTGGQPQHF
TGTGCCAGCAGCCCAGGACAGACGGGAGGCCAGCCCCAGCATTTT
>TRBV7-9|TRBD1|TRBJ1-5|few
CASSGGAGGGQPQHF
TGTGCCAGCAGCGGCGGGGCAGGGGGCGGTCAGCCCCAGCATTTT
>TRBV6-1|TRBD1|TRBJ2-7|-
CASSERDSYYEQYF
TGTGCCAGCAGTGAACGGGACAGCTACTACGAGCAGTACTTC
>TRBV7-9|-|TRBJ2-3|few
CASSSGQTSTDTQYF
TGTGCCAGCAGCTCCGGACAAACTAGCACAGATACGCAGTATTTT
>TRBV18|-|TRBJ2-7|-
CASSPGSYEQYF
TGTGCCAGCTCACCGGGGAGCTACGAGCAGTACTTC
>TRBV6-5|-|TRBJ1-1|-
CASSYSSRVNTEAFF
TGTGCCAGCAGTTACTCGAGCAGGGTGAACACTGAAGCTTTCTTT
>TRBV14|-|TRBJ2-1|-
CASSQGPYALRRPYNEQFF
TGTGCCAGCAGCCAAGGTCCTTACGCCCTCCGGAGACCATACAATGAGCAGTTCTTC
>TRBV5-1|-|TRBJ1-1|-
CASSLVTGVVTEAFF
TGCGCCAGCAGCTTGGTGACAGGAGTTGTCACTGAAGCTTTCTTT
>TRBV6-1|-|TRBJ2-7|-
CASSSGSPSYEQYF
TGTGCCAGCAGCTCGGGGTCTCCGTCCTACGAGCAGTACTTC
>TRBV5-4|-|TRBJ1-5|-
CASSPGLNQPQHF
TGTGCCAGCAGCCCTGGCCTCAATCAGCCCCAGCATTTT
>TRBV7-2|TRBD2|TRBJ2-3|-
CASSLEAGGRPDTQYF
TGTGCCAGCAGCTTAGAGGCGGGAGGGCGCCCAGATACGCAGTATTTT
>TRBV29-1|-|TRBJ1-2|few
CSVTPGGLLANYGYTF
TGCAGCGTTACGCCGGGGGGGCTGCTAGCTAACTATGGCTACACCTTC
>TRBV12-5|-|TRBJ2-1|-
CASGKLRSYNEQFF
TGTGCTAGTGGGAAGCTACGCTCCTACAATGAGCAGTTCTTC
>TRBV7-3|-|TRBJ2-1|-
CASSRGGTGYNEQFF
TGTGCCAGCAGTCGAGGAGGCACGGGCTACAATGAGCAGTTCTTC
>TRBV6-5|TRBD2|TRBJ2-7|-
CASSRTSSSYEQYF
TGTGCCAGCAGCCGGACTAGCTCCTCCTACGAGCAGTACTTC
>TRBV19|-|TRBJ1-5|-
CASSTSSPQSNQPQHF
TGTGCCAGTAGTACCTCCTCACCCCAGAGCAATCAGCCCCAGCATTTT
>TRBV28|-|TRBJ1-5|-
CASTRIQEDQPQHF
TGTGCCAGCACTCGGATACAGGAAGATCAGCCCCAGCATTTT
>TRBV5-1|TRBD1|TRBJ2-7|few
CASSLVGTGLYEQYF
TGCGCCAGCAGCTTGGTTGGGACAGGGCTCTACGAGCAGTACTTC
>TRBV28|-|TRBJ2-7|few
CASSSQGSPPGQYF
TGTGCCAGCAGTTCCCAGGGGAGTCCTCCCGGGCAGTACTTC